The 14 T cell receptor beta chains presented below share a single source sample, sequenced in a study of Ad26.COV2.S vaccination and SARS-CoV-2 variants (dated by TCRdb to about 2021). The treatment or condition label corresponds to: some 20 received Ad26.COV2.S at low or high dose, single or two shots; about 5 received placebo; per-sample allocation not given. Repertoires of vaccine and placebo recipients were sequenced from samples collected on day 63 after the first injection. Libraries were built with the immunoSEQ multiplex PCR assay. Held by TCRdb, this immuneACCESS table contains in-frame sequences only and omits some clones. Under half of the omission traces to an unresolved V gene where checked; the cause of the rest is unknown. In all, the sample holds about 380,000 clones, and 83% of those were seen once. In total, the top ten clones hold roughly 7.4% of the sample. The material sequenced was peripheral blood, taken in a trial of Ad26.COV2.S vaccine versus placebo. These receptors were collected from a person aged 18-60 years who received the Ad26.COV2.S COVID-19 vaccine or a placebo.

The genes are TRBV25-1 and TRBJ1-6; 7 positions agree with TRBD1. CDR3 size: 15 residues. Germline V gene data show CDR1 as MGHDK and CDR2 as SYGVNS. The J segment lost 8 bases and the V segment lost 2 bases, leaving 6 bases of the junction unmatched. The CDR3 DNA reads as TGTGCCAGCAGTGAAGCAGGGGGGGCCCATTCACCCCTCCACTTT. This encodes CASSEAGGAHSPLHF. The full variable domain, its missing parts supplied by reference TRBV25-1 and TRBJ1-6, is EADIYQTPRYLVIGTGKKITLECSQTMGHDKMYWYQQDPGMELHLIHYSYGVNSTEKGDLSSESTVSRIRTEHFPLTLESARPSHTSQYLCASSEAGGAHSPLHFGNGTRLTVT.

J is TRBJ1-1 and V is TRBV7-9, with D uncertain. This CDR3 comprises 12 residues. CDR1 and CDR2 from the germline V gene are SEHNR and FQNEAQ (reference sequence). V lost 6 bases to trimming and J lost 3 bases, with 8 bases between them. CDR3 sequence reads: CASSWVDTEAFF. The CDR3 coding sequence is TGTGCCAGCAGTTGGGTGGACACTGAAGCTTTCTTT.

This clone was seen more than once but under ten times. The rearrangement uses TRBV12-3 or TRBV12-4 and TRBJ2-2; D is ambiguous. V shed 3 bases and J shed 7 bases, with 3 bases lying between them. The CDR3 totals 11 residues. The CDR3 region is CASSLSGELFF. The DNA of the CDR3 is TGTGCCAGCAGTTTGAGCGGGGAGCTGTTTTTT.

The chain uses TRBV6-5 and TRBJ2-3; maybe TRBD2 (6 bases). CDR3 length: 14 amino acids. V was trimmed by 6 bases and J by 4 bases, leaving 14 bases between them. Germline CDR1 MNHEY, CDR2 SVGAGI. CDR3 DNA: TGTGCCAGCAGCTCACGACTAGAGGCAGATACGCAGTATTTT. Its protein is CASSSRLEADTQYF.

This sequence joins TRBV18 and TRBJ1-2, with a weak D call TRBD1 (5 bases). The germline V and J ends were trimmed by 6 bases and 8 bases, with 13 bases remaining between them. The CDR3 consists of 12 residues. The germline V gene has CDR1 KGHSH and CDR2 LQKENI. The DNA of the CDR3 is TGTGCCAGCTCCTCGGGACCGCGCGGCTACACCTTC. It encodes CASSSGPRGYTF.

The CDR3 sequence: CASSLGETGSILFF. DNA of the CDR3: TGCGCCAGCAGCTTGGGAGAGACAGGAAGTATACTGTTTTTT. This chain connects TRBV5-1 to TRBJ1-4; D might be TRBD1 (6 bases). CDR1 is SGHRS and CDR2 is YFSETQ in the germline V gene. This CDR3 is 14 amino acids long. The V and J ends lost 0 bases and 13 bases respectively, with 16 bases between them. The full variable domain, its missing parts supplied by reference TRBV5-1 and TRBJ1-4, is KAGVTQTPRYLIKTRGQQVTLSCSPISGHRSVSWYQQTPGQGLQFLFEYFSETQRNKGNFPGRFSGRQFSNSRSEMNVSTLELGDSALYLCASSLGETGSILFFGSGTQLSVL.

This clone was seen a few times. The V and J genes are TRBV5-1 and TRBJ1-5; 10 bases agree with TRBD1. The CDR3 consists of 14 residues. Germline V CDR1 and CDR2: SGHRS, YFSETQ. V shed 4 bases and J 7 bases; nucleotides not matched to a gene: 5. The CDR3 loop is CASSPRQGAQPQHF. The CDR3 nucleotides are TGCGCCAGCAGCCCGAGACAGGGGGCGCAGCCCCAGCATTTT.

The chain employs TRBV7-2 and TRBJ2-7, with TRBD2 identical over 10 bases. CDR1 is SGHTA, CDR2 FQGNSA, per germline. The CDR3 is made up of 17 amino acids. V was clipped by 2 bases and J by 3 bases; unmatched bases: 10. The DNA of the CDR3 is TGTGCCAGCAGCTTAAGCGGGGGGGCCACCTCGTTCTACGAGCAGTACTTC. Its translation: CASSLSGGATSFYEQYF.

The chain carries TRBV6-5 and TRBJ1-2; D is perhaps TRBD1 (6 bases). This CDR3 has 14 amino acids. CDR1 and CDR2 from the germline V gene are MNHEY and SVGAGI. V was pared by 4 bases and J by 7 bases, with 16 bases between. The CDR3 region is CASSFLTGISGYTF. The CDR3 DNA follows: TGTGCCAGCAGTTTCCTTACAGGGATCTCTGGCTACACCTTC.

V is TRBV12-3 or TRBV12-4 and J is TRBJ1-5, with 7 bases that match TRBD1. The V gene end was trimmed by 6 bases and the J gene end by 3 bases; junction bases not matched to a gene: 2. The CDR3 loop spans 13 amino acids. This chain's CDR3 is CASRGQLNQPQHF. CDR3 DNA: TGTGCCAGCAGGGGACAGCTCAATCAGCCCCAGCATTTT.

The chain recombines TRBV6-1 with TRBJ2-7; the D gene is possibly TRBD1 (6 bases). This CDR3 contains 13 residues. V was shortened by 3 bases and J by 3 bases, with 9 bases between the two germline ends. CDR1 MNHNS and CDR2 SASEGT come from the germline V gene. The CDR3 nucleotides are TGTGCCAGCAGTGAGGGACAAAACTACGAGCAGTACTTC. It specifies CASSEGQNYEQYF.

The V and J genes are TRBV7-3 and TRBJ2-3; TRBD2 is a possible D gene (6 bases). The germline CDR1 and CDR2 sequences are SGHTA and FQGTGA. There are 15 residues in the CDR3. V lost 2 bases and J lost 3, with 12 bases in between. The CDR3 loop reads CASSLLGGRTDTQYF. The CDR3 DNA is TGTGCCAGCAGCTTACTCGGGGGTCGGACAGATACGCAGTATTTT.

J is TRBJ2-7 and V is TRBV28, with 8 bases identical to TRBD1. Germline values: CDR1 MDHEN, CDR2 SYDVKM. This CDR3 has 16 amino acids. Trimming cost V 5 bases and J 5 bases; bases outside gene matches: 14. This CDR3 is CASSPGGQARRDEQYF. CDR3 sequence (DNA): TGTGCCAGCAGTCCCGGGGGACAGGCCCGTCGGGACGAGCAGTACTTC.

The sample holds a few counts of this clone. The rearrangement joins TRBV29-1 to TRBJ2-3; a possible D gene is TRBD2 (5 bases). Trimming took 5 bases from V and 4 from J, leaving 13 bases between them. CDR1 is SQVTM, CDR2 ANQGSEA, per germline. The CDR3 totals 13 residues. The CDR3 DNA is TGCAGCGTTCGTAGGGAGCCCTCAGATACGCAGTATTTT. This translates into CSVRREPSDTQYF.